This T cell receptor (beta chain) appears in the sequencing data of a study of T cell changes during pregnancy in multiple sclerosis. Produced via immunoSEQ multiplex PCR; TCRdb's table is partial and in-frame only. The data hold about 36,000 clones, with roughly 91% observed a single time. CDR3 length equals 15 residues. Deletions cut 5 bases from V and 2 bases from J, with 15 bases between. Germline CDR1 SGHAT, CDR2 FQNNGV. This chain uses TRBV11-2 with TRBJ1-1, with D possibly being TRBD1 (6 bases). The sample in question was CD4+ T cells from peripheral blood mononuclear cells, obtained in the second trimester of pregnancy. The clonotype comes from a female donor in good health, enrolled as a control in a pregnancy study. CDR3 loop: CASSPGQFLNTEAFF. The CDR3 DNA is TGTGCCAGCAGCCCAGGACAGTTTCTCAACACTGAAGCTTTCTTT.